The clone carrying this TCR beta chain was seen a few times. What it recognizes is unknown. The data were obtained in a study of vaccination and CD4 T cells after COVID-19. Treatment indicated: roughly 10-day PBMC culture with coronavirus spike peptide pools or control peptides (ViraFEST assay). From the unexposed donor, CD4+ T cells were collected ahead of the COVID-19 pandemic (2011-2018). Unexposed donors' CD4+ T cells were tested against SARS-CoV-2 S/N and four cold-coronavirus spikes when cell numbers allowed. Study-level points and caveats: In convalescent patients, 304 of 307 vaccine-specific clones were spike mono-reactive.

The germline V and J ends were trimmed by 3 bases and 7 bases, with 22 bases remaining between them. There are 17 residues in the CDR3. In germline, CDR1 is WSHSY, CDR2 SAAADI. With the Oncomine TCR Beta short-read assay, DNA from cultured CD4+ T cells was sequenced. The template was genomic DNA from cultured CD4+ T cells. One entry per CDR3 protein, called by TCRdb with MiXCR from the PCR reads. Of about 7,500 distinct CDR3 sequences in the sample, roughly 36% were seen once. V gene TRBV10-2 combines with J gene TRBJ1-5, with a weak D call TRBD1 (5 bases). What was sequenced was CD4+ T cells from blood, cultured in vitro. This sequence was found in a human donor in good health. This CDR3 reads CASSDGGFGLKDQPQHF. CDR3 in DNA: TGCGCCAGCAGTGACGGGGGGTTCGGGCTGAAGGACCAGCCCCAGCATTTT.